The subject of this entry is one T cell receptor beta chain. The antigen is unknown. V gave up 3 bases and J gave up 4 bases; unmatched junction bases: 3. The CDR3 totals 14 residues. Germline-derived CDR1 and CDR2 are SGHNT and YYREEE (reference sequence). Donors in the study were healthy people who gave bone marrow. The record originates from a study of cytomegalovirus exposure and HLA in healthy donors. Study summary: Of several hundred genotyped donors, more than 65% grouped in the Caucasian-associated ancestry cluster.

Findings and limits, study-wide: Previous analysis showed most TCR beta V segments were productive about 87% or about 30% of the time. It was around 160 TCR beta chains that were listed as cytomegalovirus-associated.

The PCR made use of 60 Vbeta and 13 Jbeta primers. TCRdb's copy holds only in-frame clones and misses some; the assay was immunoSEQ multiplex PCR. The data contain roughly 180,000 clones, less than 80% of them singletons. The rearrangement links TRBV5-4 to TRBJ2-1, with 8 bases lining up with TRBD1. Sequencing input: PBMCs. The receptor was derived from a female donor in good health and CMV-seronegative. DNA of the CDR3: TGTGCCAGCAGCTCAGACAGGGGATACAATGAGCAGTTCTTC. Encoded protein: CASSSDRGYNEQFF.